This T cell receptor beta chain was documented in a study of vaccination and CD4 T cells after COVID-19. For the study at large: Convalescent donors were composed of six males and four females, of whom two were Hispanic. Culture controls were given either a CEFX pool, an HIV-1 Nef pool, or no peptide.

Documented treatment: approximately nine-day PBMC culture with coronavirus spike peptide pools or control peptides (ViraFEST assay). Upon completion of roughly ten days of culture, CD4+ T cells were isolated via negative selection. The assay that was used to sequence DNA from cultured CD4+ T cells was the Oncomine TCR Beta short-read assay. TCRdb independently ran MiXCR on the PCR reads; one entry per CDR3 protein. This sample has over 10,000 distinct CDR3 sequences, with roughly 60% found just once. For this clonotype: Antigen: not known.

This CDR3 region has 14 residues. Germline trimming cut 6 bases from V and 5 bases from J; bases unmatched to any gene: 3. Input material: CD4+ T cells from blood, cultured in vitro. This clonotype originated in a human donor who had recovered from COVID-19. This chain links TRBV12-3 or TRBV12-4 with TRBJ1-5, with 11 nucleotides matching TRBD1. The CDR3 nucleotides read TGTGCCAGCAGCGCGGGACAGGGGGATCAGCCCCAGCATTTT. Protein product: CASSAGQGDQPQHF.